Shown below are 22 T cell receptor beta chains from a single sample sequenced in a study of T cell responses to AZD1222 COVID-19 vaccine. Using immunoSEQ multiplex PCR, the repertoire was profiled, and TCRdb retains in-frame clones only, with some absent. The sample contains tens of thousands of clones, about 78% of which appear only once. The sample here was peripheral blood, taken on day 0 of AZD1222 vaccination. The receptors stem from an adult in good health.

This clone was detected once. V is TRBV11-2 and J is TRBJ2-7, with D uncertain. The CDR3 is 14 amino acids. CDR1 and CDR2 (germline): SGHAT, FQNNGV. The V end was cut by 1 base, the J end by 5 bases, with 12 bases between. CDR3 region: CASSLVRPPHEQYF. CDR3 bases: TGTGCCAGCAGCTTAGTTCGGCCACCCCACGAGCAGTACTTC.

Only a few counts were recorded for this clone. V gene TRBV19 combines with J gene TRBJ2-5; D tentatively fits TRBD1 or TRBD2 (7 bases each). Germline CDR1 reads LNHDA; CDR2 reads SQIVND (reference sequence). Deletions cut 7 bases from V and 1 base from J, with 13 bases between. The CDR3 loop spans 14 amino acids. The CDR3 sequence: CASTRGGSQETQYF. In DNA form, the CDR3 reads TGTGCCAGTACCAGGGGGGGATCCCAAGAGACCCAGTACTTC.

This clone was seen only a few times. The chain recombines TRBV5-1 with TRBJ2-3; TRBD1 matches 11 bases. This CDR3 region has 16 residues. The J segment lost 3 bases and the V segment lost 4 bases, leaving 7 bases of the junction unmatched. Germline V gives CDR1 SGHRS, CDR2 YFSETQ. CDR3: CASSRGTGGSTDTQYF. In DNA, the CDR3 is TGCGCCAGCAGCCGAGGGACAGGGGGTTCTACAGATACGCAGTATTTT. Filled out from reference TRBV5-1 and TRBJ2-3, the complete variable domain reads KAGVTQTPRYLIKTRGQQVTLSCSPISGHRSVSWYQQTPGQGLQFLFEYFSETQRNKGNFPGRFSGRQFSNSRSEMNVSTLELGDSALYLCASSRGTGGSTDTQYFGPGTRLTVL.

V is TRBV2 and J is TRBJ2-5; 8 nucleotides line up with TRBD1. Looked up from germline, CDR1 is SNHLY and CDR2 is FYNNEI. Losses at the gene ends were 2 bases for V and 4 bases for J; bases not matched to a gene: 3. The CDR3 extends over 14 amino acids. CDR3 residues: CASSEQGAGETQYF. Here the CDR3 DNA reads TGTGCCAGCAGTGAACAGGGGGCAGGAGAGACCCAGTACTTC.

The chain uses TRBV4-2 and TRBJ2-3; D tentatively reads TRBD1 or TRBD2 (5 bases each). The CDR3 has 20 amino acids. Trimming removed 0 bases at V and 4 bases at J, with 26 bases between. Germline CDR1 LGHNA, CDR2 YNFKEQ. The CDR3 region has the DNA TGTGCCAGCAGCCAAGAGGGGCCGCGGAGCTACACAGAGAGGGCAGATACGCAGTATTTT. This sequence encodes CASSQEGPRSYTERADTQYF.

The CDR3 DNA reads as TGTGCCAGTAGTATTGGGGACCTAAGGGACTATGGCTACACCTTC. The encoded protein is CASSIGDLRDYGYTF. The chain links TRBV19 to TRBJ1-2; possible D gene TRBD1, 5 bases. Between the trimmed V and J ends, which lost 3 bases and 3 bases, there was a span of 14 bases. Germline CDR1 and CDR2: LNHDA and SQIVND (reference sequence). The CDR3 length is 15 residues.

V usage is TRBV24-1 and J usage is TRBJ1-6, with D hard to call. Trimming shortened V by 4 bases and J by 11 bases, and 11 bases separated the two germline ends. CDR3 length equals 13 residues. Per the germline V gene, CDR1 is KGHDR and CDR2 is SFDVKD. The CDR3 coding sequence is TGTGCCACCAGTGAAACGCTCGGGGCACCCCTCCACTTT. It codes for CATSETLGAPLHF.

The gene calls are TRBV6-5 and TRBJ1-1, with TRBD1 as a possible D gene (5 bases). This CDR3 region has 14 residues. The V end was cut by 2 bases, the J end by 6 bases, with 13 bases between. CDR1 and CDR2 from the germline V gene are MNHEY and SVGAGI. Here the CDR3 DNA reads TGTGCCAGCAGTTACGGACGACAGTCTCCTGAAGCTTTCTTT. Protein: CASSYGRQSPEAFF.

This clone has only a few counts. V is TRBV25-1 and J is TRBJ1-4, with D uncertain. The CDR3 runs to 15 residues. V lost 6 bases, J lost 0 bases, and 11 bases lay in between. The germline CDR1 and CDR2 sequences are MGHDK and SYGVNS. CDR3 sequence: CASSRRVATNEKLFF. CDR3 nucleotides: TGTGCCAGCAGCCGAAGGGTTGCAACTAATGAAAAACTGTTTTTT.

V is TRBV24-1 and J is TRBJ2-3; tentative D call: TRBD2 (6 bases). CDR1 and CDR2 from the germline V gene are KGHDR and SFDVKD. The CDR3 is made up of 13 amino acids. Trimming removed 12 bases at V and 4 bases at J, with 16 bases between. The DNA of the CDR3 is TGTGCCGCCCGGACGGGCGGGGCAGATACGCAGTATTTT. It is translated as CAARTGGADTQYF.

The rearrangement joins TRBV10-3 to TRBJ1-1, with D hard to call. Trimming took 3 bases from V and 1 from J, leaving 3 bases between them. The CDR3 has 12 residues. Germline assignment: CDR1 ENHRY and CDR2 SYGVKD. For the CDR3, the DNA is TGTGCCATCAGTGACAGGAACACTGAAGCTTTCTTT. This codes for CAISDRNTEAFF.

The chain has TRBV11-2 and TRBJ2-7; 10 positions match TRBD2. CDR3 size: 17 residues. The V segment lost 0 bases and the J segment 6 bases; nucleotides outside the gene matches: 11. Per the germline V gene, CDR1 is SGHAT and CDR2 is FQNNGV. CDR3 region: CASSLDSQRGGLREQYF. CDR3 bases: TGTGCCAGCAGCTTAGACTCCCAGCGGGGGGGCCTTCGCGAGCAGTACTTC. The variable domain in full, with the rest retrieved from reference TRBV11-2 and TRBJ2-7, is EAGVAQSPRYKIIEKRQSVAFWCNPISGHATLYWYQQILGQGPKLLIQFQNNGVVDDSQLPKDRFSAERLKGVDSTLKIQPAKLEDSAVYLCASSLDSQRGGLREQYFGPGTRLTVT.

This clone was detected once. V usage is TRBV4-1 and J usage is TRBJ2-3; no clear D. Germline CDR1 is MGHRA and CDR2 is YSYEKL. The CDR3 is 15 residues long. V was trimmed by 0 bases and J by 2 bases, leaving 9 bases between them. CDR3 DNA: TGCGCCAGCAGCCAAGATTCGGCAGACACAGATACGCAGTATTTT. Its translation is CASSQDSADTDTQYF.

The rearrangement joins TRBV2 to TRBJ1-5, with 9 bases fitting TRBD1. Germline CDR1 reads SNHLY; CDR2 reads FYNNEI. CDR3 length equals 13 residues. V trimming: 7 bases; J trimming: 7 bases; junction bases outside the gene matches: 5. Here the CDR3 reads CASTRDREQPQHF. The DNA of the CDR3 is TGTGCCAGCACCCGGGACAGGGAACAGCCCCAGCATTTT. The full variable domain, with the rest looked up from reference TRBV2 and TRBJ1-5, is EPEVTQTPSHQVTQMGQEVILRCVPISNHLYFYWYRQILGQKVEFLVSFYNNEISEKSEIFDDQFSVERPDGSNFTLKIRSTKLEDSAMYFCASTRDREQPQHFGDGTRLSIL.

CDR3 sequence reads: CASRPDINQPQHF. The CDR3 DNA reads as TGTGCCAGCAGACCCGACATCAATCAGCCCCAGCATTTT. This chain connects TRBV2 to TRBJ1-5; the D is unclear. This CDR3 region has 13 residues. V was trimmed by 6 bases and J by 3 bases, leaving 9 bases between them. Per the germline V gene, CDR1 is SNHLY and CDR2 is FYNNEI.

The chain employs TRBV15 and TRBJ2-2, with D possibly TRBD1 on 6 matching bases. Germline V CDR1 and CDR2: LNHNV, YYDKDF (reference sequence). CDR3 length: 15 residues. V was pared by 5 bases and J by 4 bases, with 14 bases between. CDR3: CATSAHTGPTGELFF. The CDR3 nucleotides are TGTGCCACCAGCGCACACACAGGGCCCACCGGGGAGCTGTTTTTT.

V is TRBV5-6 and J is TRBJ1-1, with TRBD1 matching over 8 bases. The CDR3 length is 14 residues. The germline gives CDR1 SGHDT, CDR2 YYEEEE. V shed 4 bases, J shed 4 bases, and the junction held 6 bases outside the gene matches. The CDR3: CASSRTGLGTEAFF. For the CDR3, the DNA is TGTGCCAGCAGCCGGACAGGGCTAGGCACTGAAGCTTTCTTT.

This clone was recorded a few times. CDR3 sequence: CSLEVAGTNTEAFF. The CDR3 DNA reads TGCAGCCTAGAGGTGGCAGGGACGAACACTGAAGCTTTCTTT. The rearrangement links TRBV29-1 to TRBJ1-1, with TRBD1 as a possible D gene (5 bases). The germline V gene encodes CDR1 SQVTM and CDR2 ANQGSEA. The CDR3 covers 14 residues. Trimming shortened V by 8 bases and J by 1 base, and 17 bases separated the two germline ends. Full variable domain (outside the CDR3, taken from reference TRBV29-1 and TRBJ1-1): SAVISQKPSRDICQRGTSLTIQCQVDSQVTMMFWYRQQPGQSLTLIATANQGSEATYESGFVIDKFPISRPNLTFSTLTVSNMSPEDSSIYLCSLEVAGTNTEAFFGQGTRLTVV.

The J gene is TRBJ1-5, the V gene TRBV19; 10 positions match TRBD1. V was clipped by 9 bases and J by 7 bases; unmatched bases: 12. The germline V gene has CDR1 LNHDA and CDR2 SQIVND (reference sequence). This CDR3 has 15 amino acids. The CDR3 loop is CASGTGTGAGQPQHF. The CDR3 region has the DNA TGTGCCAGCGGAACCGGGACAGGGGCTGGGCAGCCCCAGCATTTT.

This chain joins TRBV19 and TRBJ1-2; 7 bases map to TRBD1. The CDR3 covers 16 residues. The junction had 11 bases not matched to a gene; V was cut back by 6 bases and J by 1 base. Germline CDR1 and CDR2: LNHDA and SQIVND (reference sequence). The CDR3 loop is CASSPSSDRSNYGYTF. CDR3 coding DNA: TGTGCCAGTAGCCCCTCCTCGGACAGGAGTAACTATGGCTACACCTTC. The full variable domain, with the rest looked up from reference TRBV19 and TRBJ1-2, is DGGITQSPKYLFRKEGQNVTLSCEQNLNHDAMYWYRQDPGQGLRLIYYSQIVNDFQKGDIAEGYSVSREKKESFPLTVTSAQKNPTAFYLCASSPSSDRSNYGYTFGSGTRLTVV.

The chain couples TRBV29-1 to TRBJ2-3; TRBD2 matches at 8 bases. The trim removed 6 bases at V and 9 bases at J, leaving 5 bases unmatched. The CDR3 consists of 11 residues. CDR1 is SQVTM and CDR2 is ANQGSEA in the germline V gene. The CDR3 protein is CSVHRGGTQYF. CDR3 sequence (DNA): TGCAGCGTGCACCGGGGGGGGACGCAGTATTTT.

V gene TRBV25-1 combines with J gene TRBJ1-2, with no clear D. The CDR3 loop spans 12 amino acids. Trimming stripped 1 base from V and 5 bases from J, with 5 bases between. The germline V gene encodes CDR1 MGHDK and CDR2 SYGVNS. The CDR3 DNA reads TGTGCCAGCAGTGAATCTTGGTATGGCTACACCTTC. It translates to CASSESWYGYTF.